This T cell receptor beta chain was documented in a study of T cell responses to AZD1222 COVID-19 vaccine. Points from the study as a whole: Across spike, vaccine-associated CD4 TCRs were found, dominant at 160-218 and 743-854. It was only a handful of AZD1222 recipients who were seropositive at baseline. Elevations in Spike-specific TCR breadth and depth followed administration of two AZD1222 doses.

The germline V gene encodes CDR1 SNHLY and CDR2 FYNNEI. This CDR3 has 13 residues. Turning to this clone: What it binds is not known. A read error may account for a junction end that differs from germline.

Profiled with immunoSEQ multiplex PCR; TCRdb holds only in-frame clones, not every one. The table shows 80,000 to 100,000 clones, with about 86% occurring only once. The sequence was obtained from an adult who received the AZD1222 COVID-19 vaccine. The sample was peripheral blood, taken 28 days after the second AZD1222 dose. The chain links TRBV2 to TRBJ1-1; D is ambiguous. CDR3 region: CASCRYMNTEAFF. CDR3 nucleotides: TGTGCCAGCTGCCGATACATGAACACCGAAGCTTTCTTT.